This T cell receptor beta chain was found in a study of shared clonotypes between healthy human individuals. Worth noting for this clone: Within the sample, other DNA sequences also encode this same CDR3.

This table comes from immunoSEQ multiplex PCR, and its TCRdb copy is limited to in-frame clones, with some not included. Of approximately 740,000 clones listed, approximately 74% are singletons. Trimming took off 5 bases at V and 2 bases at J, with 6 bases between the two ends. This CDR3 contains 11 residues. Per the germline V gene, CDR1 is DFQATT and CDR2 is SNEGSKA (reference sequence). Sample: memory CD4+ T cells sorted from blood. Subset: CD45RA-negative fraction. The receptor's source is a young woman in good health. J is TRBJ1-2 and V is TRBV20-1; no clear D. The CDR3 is CSAPPNYGYTF. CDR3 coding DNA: TGCAGTGCTCCCCCCAACTATGGCTACACCTTC.